Sequencing of this TCR beta chain was carried out in a study of blood T cells in healthy people across ages. V was shortened by 0 bases and J by 4 bases, with 9 bases between the two germline ends. This CDR3 region has 14 residues. Per germline, CDR1 SEHNR and CDR2 FQNEAQ (reference sequence). Using a J-beta primer mix together with a sample-barcoded 5' primer, a second PCR was run for roughly 6 to 11 cycles. TCRdb re-analysed the 5' RACE reads in MiXCR, keeping a single row per CDR3 protein. The table has fewer than 700,000 distinct CDR3 sequences, over 40% seen once; the top ten hold 25% to 35%. Healthy Caucasians from Russia aged roughly 6 to 100 served as donors. Peripheral blood, roughly 9.3 milliliters per donor, was collected. Per-sample yields of isolated PBMCs were at least 6 million. Whole-study findings and limits: Long-lived donors exceeded aged donors in naive CD4+ cells and diversity.

This clonotype was picked up a small number of times. Its antigen is not known. The rearrangement links TRBV7-9 to TRBJ2-5; D ambiguous. This receptor was taken from a man of 80 years or more in good health. Material: blood. The CDR3 DNA reads as TGTGCCAGCAGCTTAGCGGTGGGTCGAGAGACCCAGTACTTC. Translated: CASSLAVGRETQYF.